These T cell receptor beta chains were read from a single sample in a study of glioma-infiltrating T cells after dendritic cell vaccination. The table came from immunoSEQ multiplex PCR; TCRdb's copy has only in-frame clones and leaves some out. The sample has roughly 96,000 clones; 70% to 80% are singletons. Material: blood, obtained before dendritic cell vaccination. These receptors all come from a human donor with glioblastoma. The CDR3 runs from the conserved cysteine through the conserved F or W.

>TRBV30|TRBJ1-4
CAWTRQGNEKLFF
>TRBV30|TRBJ2-7
CAWRGIRGGEQYF
>TRBV6-5|TRBJ2-7
CASSRTVLSSYEQYF
>TRBV7-2|TRBJ2-2
CASSPLARSGTGELFF
>TRBV6-6|TRBJ2-6
CASSYGRHVGANVLTF
>TRBV5-1|TRBJ1-2
CASSQTGGAGYGYTF
>TRBV27|TRBJ1-5
CASSYRGRSQPQHF
>TRBV5-1|TRBJ2-2
CASSGGLAGGSGAGELFF
>TRBV7-9|TRBJ2-7
CASSLGWRQGPGEQYF
>TRBV11-2|TRBJ2-3
CASSLGTSTDTQYF
>TRBV6-5|TRBJ1-6
CASSPLRPNSPLHF
>TRBV9|TRBJ1-1
CASSPRDRGQETFF
>TRBV11-1|TRBJ1-1
CASSRDTGVGLF
>TRBV6-5|TRBJ2-1
CASSLPGFLNEQFF
>TRBV30|TRBJ2-7
CAWSVESYEQYF
>TRBV5-6|TRBJ1-5
CASSFTPGSNQPQHF
>TRBV19|TRBJ1-6
CASSRRTGSNSPLHF
>TRBV11-1|TRBJ2-7
CASSRWTYNEQYF
>TRBV19|TRBJ1-5
CASSITQAGNQPQHF
>TRBV6-5|TRBJ1-6
CASSYRGQQNSPLHF
>TRBV6-1|TRBJ2-7
CASSARGGLYEQYF
>TRBV7-3|TRBJ2-1
CASAPGGSGRTYNEQFF
>TRBV6-4|TRBJ2-2
CASSDTDTGELFF
>TRBV11-3|TRBJ2-2
CASSGRWGKKAGELFF
>TRBV2|TRBJ1-2
CASSLGDRSYTF
>TRBV4-2|TRBJ1-1
CASSQDGAGTPAAFF
>TRBV7-3|TRBJ1-1
CASSPSSMNTEAFF
>TRBV5-5|TRBJ1-3
CASSLVGIDSGNTIYF
>TRBV27|TRBJ1-1
CASSSIQGNTEAFF
>TRBV11-1|TRBJ2-7
CASSSGPGRQYEQYF
>TRBV2|TRBJ1-1
CASSRGRWDTEAFF
>TRBV7-9|TRBJ2-1
CASSLKISGGLSYNEQFF
>TRBV2|TRBJ1-5
CASRETRAGQPQHF
>TRBV29-1|TRBJ2-7
CSARGPEEQYF
>TRBV5-6|TRBJ2-7
CASSLTGGREQYF
>TRBV5-6|TRBJ1-1
CASSSDMNTEAFF